This T cell receptor beta chain stems from a study of T cells in Graves' hyperthyroidism and ophthalmopathy. At the level of the study: At initial diagnosis, before any treatment had begun, peripheral blood was obtained.

TCR beta CDR3 region amplification was performed from RNA transcripts. TCR CDR3 regions were first amplified by RT-PCR with HTBI primers. TCRdb ran MiXCR on the multiplex PCR reads and lists one entry per CDR3 protein. This sample has around 700,000 distinct CDR3 sequences, with 18% found just once. CDR3 length: 13 amino acids. Trimming removed 6 bases from V and 5 bases from J, with 10 bases in between. Germline-derived CDR1 and CDR2 are MDHEN and SYDVKM. Study-wide results and limits: Ophthalmopathy onset followed model prediction by a median about 6.5 months.

In the case of this clonotype: The target antigen is unknown.

Used for diagnoses were clinical symptoms, serum thyroxine and TRAb, thyroid ultrasound and orbital computed tomography. Each 10 ml fresh peripheral blood draw supplied the PBMCs. The sample consisted of blood. The chain carries TRBV28 and TRBJ2-2; D gene unclear. The receptor was derived from a woman aged 45-59 years with Graves' hyperthyroidism that later progressed to Graves' ophthalmopathy. This chain's CDR3 is CASSNKATGELFF. The CDR3 nucleotides read TGTGCCAGCAGCAACAAAGCGACCGGGGAGCTGTTTTTT.